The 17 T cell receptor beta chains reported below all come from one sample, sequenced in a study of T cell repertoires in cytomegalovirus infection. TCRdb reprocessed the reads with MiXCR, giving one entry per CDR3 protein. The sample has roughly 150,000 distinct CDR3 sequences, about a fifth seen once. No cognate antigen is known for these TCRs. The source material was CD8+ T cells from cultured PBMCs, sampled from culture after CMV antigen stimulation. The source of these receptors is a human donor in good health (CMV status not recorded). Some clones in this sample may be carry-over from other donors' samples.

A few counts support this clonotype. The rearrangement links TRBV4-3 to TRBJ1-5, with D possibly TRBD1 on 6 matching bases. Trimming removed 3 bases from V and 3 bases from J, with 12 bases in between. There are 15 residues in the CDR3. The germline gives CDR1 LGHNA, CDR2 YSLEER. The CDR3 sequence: CASSQRGAINQPQHF. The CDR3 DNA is TGCGCCAGCAGCCAGCGGGGGGCAATCAATCAGCCCCAGCATTTT.

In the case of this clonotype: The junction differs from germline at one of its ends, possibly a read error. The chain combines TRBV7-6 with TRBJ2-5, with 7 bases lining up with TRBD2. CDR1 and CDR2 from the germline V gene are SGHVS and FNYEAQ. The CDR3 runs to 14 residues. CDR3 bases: TGTGCTAGCAGCTTAAGGGCGGGGGAAGAGACCCAGTACTTC. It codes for CASSLRAGEETQYF.

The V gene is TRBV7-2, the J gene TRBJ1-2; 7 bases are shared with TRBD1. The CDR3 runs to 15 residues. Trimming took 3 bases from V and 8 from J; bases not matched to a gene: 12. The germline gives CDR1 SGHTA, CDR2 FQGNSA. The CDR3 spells CASSFRQGTYEGYTF. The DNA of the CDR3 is TGTGCCAGCAGCTTCAGACAGGGAACTTATGAGGGCTACACCTTC.

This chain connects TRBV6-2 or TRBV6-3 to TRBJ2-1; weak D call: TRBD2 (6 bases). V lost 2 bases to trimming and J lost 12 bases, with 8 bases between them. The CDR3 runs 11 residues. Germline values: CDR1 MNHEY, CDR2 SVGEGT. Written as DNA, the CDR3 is TGTGCCAGCAGTTACGGGAGGTTGCAGTTCTTC. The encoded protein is CASSYGRLQFF.

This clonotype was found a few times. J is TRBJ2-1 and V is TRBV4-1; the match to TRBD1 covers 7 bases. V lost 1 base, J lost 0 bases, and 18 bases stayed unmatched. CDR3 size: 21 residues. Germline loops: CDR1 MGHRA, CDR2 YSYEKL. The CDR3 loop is CASSQGTHHTGTVGSYNEQFF. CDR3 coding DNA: TGCGCCAGCAGCCAAGGTACCCACCACACCGGGACAGTGGGCTCCTACAATGAGCAGTTCTTC.

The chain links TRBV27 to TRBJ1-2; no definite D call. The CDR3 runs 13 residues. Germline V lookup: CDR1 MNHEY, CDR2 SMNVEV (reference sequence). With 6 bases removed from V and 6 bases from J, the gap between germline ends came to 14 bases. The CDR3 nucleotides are TGTGCCAGCAGCCCCCGGTGGAGGGATGGCTACACCTTC. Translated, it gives CASSPRWRDGYTF.

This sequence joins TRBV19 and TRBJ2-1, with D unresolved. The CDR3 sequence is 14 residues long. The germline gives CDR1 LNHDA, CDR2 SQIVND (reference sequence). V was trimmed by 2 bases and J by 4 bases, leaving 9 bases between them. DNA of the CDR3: TGTGCCAGTAGTATAATTGGGCTGTACAATGAGCAGTTCTTC. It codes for CASSIIGLYNEQFF.

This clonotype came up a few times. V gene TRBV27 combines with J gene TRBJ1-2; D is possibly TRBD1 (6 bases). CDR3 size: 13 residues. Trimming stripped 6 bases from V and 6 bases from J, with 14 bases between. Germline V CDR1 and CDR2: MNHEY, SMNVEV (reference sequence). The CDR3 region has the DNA TGTGCCAGCAGAGACACAGGGTTAGATGGCTACACCTTC. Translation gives CASRDTGLDGYTF.

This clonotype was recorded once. In nucleotides, the CDR3 is TGTGCCAGTTCCGGCACAGGGTACAATGAGCAGTTCTTC. Translating gives CASSGTGYNEQFF. The gene calls are TRBV12-3 or TRBV12-4 and TRBJ2-1; D is possibly TRBD1 (6 bases). The V and J ends lost 9 bases and 4 bases respectively, with 13 bases between them. The CDR3 spans 13 residues.

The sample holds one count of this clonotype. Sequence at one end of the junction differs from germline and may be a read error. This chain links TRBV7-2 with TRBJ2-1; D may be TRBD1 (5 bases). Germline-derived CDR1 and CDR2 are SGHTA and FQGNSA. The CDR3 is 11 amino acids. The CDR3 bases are TGTGCCAGCAGCTTAGGACAGCTCCACGTCTTC. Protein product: CASSLGQLHVF.

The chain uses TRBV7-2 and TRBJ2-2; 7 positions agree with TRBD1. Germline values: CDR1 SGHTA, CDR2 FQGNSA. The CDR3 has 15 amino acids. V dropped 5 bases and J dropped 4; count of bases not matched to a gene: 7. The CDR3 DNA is TGTGCCAGCAGCCTCCGGGACAGCTTCACCGGGGAGCTGTTTTTT. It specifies CASSLRDSFTGELFF.

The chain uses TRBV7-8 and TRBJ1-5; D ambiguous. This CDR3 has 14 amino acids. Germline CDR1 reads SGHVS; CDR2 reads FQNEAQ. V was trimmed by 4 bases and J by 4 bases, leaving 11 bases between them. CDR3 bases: TGTGCCAGCAGCTCTCTCGATCCAAATCAGCCCCAGCATTTT. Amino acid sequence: CASSSLDPNQPQHF. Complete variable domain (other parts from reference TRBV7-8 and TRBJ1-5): GAGVSQSPRYKVAKRGQDVALRCDPISGHVSLFWYQQALGQGPEFLTYFQNEAQLDKSGLPSDRFFAERPEGSVSTLKIQRTQQEDSAVYLCASSSLDPNQPQHFGDGTRLSIL.

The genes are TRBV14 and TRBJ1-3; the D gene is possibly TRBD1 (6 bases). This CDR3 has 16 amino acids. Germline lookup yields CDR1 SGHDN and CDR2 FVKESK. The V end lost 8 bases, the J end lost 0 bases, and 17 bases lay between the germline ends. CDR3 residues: CASDEGGPLSGNTIYF. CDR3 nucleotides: TGTGCCAGCGACGAAGGGGGTCCCCTCTCTGGAAACACCATATATTTT.

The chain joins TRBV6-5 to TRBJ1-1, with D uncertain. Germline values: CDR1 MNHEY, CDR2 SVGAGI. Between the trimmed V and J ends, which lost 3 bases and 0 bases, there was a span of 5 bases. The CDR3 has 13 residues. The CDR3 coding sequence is TGTGCCAGCAGTTATTATTTGAACACTGAAGCTTTCTTT. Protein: CASSYYLNTEAFF.

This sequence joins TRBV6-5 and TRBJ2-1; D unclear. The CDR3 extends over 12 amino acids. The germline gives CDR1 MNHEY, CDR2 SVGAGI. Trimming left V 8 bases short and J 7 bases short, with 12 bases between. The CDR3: CASGTTLNEQFF. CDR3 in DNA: TGTGCCAGCGGCACTACACTTAATGAGCAGTTCTTC.

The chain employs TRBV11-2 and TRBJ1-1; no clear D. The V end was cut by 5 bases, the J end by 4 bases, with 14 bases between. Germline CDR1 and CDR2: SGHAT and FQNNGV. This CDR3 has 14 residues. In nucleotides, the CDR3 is TGTGCCAGCAGCCAACACCCGACCCTCACTGAAGCTTTCTTT. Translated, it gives CASSQHPTLTEAFF.

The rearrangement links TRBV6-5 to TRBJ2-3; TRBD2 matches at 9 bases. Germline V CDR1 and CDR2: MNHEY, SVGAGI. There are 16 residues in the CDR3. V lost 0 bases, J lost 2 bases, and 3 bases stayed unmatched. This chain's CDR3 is CASSYSPSGTTDTQYF. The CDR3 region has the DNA TGTGCCAGCAGTTACTCGCCTAGCGGGACCACAGATACGCAGTATTTT.